The rows below give T cell receptor beta chains drawn from one sample of a study of T cell responses to AZD1222 COVID-19 vaccine. Assay used: immunoSEQ multiplex PCR; TCRdb lists only in-frame clones, some missing. The table lists 75,000 to 100,000 clones, 89% of them singletons. The source was peripheral blood, collected on day 0 of AZD1222 vaccination. The source is an adult in good health. Both conserved end residues are part of each CDR3.

V gene: TRBV9; J gene: TRBJ2-1; CDR3 protein: CASSAPPYNEQFF
V gene: TRBV7-2; J gene: TRBJ1-4; CDR3 protein: CASSPTGGFSYEKLFF
V gene: TRBV19; J gene: TRBJ1-2; CDR3 protein: CASSRPNYGYTF
V gene: TRBV7-2; J gene: TRBJ1-2; CDR3 protein: CASSLVGTGNYGYTF
V gene: TRBV3-1/TRBV3-2; J gene: TRBJ2-7; CDR3 protein: CASSQGGTMEQYF
V gene: TRBV10-3; J gene: TRBJ1-1; CDR3 protein: CAISERRGQANTEAFF
V gene: TRBV4-3; J gene: TRBJ2-7; CDR3 protein: CASSQVAGGPSYEQYF
V gene: TRBV11-2; J gene: TRBJ2-3; CDR3 protein: CASSLVALGGDTQYF
V gene: TRBV6-5; J gene: TRBJ1-2; CDR3 protein: CASKPAGTLNYGYTF
V gene: TRBV9; J gene: TRBJ2-2; CDR3 protein: CASSVDGRTGELFF
V gene: TRBV10-1; J gene: TRBJ1-2; CDR3 protein: CASSEREHQESSLYGYTF
V gene: TRBV28; J gene: TRBJ1-2; CDR3 protein: CASSLQGASWYGYTF
V gene: TRBV2; J gene: TRBJ1-1; CDR3 protein: CASSPGGDTEAFF
V gene: TRBV9; J gene: TRBJ2-7; CDR3 protein: CASSVGAGGTYEQYF
V gene: TRBV12-3/TRBV12-4; J gene: TRBJ1-2; CDR3 protein: CASSPLESYGYTF
V gene: TRBV5-6; J gene: TRBJ1-5; CDR3 protein: CASSFSPLQPQHF
V gene: TRBV18; J gene: TRBJ1-1; CDR3 protein: CASSVGTGVVTEAFF
V gene: TRBV6-1; J gene: TRBJ2-3; CDR3 protein: CASSEALAGEGTDTQYF
V gene: TRBV13; J gene: TRBJ1-1; CDR3 protein: CASSFAANTEAFF
V gene: TRBV30; J gene: TRBJ1-1; CDR3 protein: CAWSSGGDTEAFF
V gene: TRBV15; J gene: TRBJ1-4; CDR3 protein: CATSRDRGWDEKLFF
V gene: TRBV6-5; J gene: TRBJ1-1; CDR3 protein: CASSTDLNTEAFF
V gene: TRBV2; J gene: TRBJ2-4; CDR3 protein: CASSPWDRAQVQYF
V gene: TRBV5-1; J gene: TRBJ2-3; CDR3 protein: CASSWTASTDTQYF
V gene: TRBV27; J gene: TRBJ1-2; CDR3 protein: CASSTTGQGWNGYTF
V gene: TRBV2; J gene: TRBJ1-4; CDR3 protein: CASSGLTRGEKLFF
V gene: TRBV5-1; J gene: TRBJ2-1; CDR3 protein: CASSLGAISYNEQFF
V gene: TRBV2; J gene: TRBJ2-5; CDR3 protein: CASSEEGQGIETQYF
V gene: TRBV6-5; J gene: TRBJ1-4; CDR3 protein: CASSYGDSNEKLFF
V gene: TRBV2; J gene: TRBJ1-2; CDR3 protein: CARGTPTRGGYTF
V gene: TRBV27; J gene: TRBJ2-1; CDR3 protein: CASSGLAGGNYDNEQFF
V gene: TRBV7-3; J gene: TRBJ2-2; CDR3 protein: CASSSGTGGGLAVPRGTGELFF
V gene: TRBV6-5; J gene: TRBJ2-3; CDR3 protein: CATEREGAVDTQYF
V gene: TRBV10-3; J gene: TRBJ1-2; CDR3 protein: CAISEAAGTGDHYGYTF
V gene: TRBV5-5; J gene: TRBJ2-7; CDR3 protein: CASSLVPGSYEQYF
V gene: TRBV6-5; J gene: TRBJ1-1; CDR3 protein: CASSRLMDGTEAFF
V gene: TRBV7-3; J gene: TRBJ2-5; CDR3 protein: CASSLTATQETQYF
V gene: TRBV18; J gene: TRBJ1-1; CDR3 protein: CASSPGGPEAFF
V gene: TRBV7-2; J gene: TRBJ2-1; CDR3 protein: CASSSYGLPNDNEQFF
V gene: TRBV27; J gene: TRBJ1-6; CDR3 protein: CASSGGGNSPLHF
V gene: TRBV7-2; J gene: TRBJ2-7; CDR3 protein: CASGHRQPGFSYEQYF